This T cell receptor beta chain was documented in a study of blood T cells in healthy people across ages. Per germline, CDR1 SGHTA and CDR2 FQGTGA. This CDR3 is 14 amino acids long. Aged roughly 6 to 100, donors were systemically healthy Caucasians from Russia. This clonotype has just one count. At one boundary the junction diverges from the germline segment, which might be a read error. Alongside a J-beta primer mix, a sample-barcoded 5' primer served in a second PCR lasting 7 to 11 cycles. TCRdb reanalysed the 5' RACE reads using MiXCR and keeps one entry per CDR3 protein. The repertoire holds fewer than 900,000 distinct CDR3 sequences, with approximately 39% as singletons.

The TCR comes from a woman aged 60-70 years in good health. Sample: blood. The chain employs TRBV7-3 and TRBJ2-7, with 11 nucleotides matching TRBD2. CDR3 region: CASSRSLAGVEQYF. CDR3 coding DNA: TGCGCCAGCAGCCGTTCACTAGCGGGAGTCGAGCAGTACTTC.